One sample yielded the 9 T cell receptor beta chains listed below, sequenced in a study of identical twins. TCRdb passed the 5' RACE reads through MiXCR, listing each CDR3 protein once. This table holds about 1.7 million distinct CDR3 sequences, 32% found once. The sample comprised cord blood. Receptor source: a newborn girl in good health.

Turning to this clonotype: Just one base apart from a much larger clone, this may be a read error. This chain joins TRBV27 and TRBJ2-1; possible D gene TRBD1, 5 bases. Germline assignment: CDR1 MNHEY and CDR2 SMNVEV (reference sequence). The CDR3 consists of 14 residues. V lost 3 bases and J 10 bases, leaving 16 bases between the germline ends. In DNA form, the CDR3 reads TGTGCCAGCAGTTTTGACAGTTCCTCCTACGAGCAGTTCTTC. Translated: CASSFDSSSYEQFF.

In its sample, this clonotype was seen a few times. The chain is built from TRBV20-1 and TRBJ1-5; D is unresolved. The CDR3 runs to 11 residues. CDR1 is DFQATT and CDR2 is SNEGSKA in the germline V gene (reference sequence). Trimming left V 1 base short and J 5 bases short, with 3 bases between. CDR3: CSARAHQPQHF. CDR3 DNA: TGCAGTGCTAGAGCCCATCAGCCCCAGCATTTT.

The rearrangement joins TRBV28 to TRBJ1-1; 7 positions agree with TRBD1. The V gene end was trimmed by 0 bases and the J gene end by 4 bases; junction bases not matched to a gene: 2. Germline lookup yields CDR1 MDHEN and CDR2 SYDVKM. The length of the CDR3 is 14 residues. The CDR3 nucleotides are TGTGCCAGCAGTTTATGGAGGGGGCTCACTGAAGCTTTCTTT. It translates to CASSLWRGLTEAFF.

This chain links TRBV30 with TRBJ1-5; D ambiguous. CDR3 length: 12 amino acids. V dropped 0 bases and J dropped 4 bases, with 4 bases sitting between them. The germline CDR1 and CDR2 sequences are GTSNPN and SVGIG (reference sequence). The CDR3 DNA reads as TGTGCCTGGAGTGTACGGAATCAGCCCCAGCATTTT. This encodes CAWSVRNQPQHF.

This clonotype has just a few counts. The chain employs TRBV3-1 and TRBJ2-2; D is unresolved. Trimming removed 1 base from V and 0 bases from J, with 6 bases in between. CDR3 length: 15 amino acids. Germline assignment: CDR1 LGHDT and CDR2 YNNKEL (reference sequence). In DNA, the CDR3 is TGTGCCAGCAGCCAAGGGGGTTCGAACACCGGGGAGCTGTTTTTT. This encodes CASSQGGSNTGELFF.

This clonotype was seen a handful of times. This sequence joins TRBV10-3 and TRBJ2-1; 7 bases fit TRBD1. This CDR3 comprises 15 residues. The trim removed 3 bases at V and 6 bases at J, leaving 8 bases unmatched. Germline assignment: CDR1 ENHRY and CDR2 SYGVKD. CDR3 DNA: TGTGCCATCAGTGAATTATCGCCAGGGGGCAATGAGCAGTTCTTC. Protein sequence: CAISELSPGGNEQFF.

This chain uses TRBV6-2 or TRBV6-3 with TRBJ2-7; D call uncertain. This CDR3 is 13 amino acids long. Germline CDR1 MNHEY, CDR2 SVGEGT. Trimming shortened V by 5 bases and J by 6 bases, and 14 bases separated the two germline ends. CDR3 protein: CASSHPGVGEQYF. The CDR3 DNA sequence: TGTGCCAGCAGTCACCCTGGGGTGGGCGAGCAGTACTTC.

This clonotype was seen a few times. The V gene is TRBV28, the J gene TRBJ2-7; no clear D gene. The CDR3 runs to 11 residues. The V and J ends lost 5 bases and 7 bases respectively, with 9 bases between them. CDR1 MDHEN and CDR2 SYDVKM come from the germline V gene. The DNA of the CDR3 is TGTGCCAGCAGTAGAAAACGGGAGCAGTACTTC. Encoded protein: CASSRKREQYF.

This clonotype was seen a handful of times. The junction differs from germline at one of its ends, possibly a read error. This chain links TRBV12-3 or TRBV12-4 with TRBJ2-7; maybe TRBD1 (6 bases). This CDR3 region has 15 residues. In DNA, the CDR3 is TGTGCCAGCAGTTCGGGACACCCGGTCTCCGACGAGCAGTACTTC. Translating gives CASSSGHPVSDEQYF.